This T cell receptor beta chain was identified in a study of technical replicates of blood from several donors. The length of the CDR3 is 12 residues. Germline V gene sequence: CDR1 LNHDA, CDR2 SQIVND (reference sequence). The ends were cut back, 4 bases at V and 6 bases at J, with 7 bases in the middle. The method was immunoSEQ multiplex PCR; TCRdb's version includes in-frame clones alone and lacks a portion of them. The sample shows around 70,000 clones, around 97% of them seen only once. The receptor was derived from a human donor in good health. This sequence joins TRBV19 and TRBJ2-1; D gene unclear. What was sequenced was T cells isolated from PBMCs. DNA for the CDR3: TGTGCCAGTAGTACCCAGTCCAATGAGCAGTTCTTC. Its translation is CASSTQSNEQFF. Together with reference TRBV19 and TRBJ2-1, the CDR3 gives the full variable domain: DGGITQSPKYLFRKEGQNVTLSCEQNLNHDAMYWYRQDPGQGLRLIYYSQIVNDFQKGDIAEGYSVSREKKESFPLTVTSAQKNPTAFYLCASSTQSNEQFFGPGTRLTVL.